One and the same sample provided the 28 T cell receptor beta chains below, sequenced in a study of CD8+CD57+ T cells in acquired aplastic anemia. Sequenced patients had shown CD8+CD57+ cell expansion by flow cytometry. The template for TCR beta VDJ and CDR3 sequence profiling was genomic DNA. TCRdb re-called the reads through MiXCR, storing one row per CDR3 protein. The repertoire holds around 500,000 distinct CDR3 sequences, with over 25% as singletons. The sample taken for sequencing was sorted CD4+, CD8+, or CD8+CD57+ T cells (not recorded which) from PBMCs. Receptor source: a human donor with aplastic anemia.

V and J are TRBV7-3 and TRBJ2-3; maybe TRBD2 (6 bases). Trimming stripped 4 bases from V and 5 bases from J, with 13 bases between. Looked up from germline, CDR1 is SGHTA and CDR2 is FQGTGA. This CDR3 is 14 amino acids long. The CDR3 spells CASSSSVPLDTQYF. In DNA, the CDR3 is TGTGCCAGCAGCTCTAGCGTCCCACTAGATACGCAGTATTTT.

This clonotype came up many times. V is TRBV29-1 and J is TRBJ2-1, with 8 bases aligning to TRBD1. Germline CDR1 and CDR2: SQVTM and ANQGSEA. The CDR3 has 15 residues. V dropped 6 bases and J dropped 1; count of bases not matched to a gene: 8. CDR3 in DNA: TGCAGCGTCCCCGCAGGACAGGGATCCTACAATGAGCAGTTCTTC. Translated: CSVPAGQGSYNEQFF.

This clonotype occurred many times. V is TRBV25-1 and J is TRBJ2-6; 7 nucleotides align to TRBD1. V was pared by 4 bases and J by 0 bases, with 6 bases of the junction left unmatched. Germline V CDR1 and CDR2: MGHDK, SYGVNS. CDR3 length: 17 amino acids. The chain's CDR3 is CASSGLGQTSGANVLTF. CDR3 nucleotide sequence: TGTGCCAGCAGTGGACTGGGACAGACCTCTGGGGCCAACGTCCTGACTTTC.

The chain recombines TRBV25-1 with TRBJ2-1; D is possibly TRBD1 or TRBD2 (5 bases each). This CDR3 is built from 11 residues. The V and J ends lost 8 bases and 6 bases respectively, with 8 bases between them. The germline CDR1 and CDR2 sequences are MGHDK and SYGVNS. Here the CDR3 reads CASDGGNEQFF. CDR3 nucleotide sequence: TGTGCCAGCGATGGGGGCAATGAGCAGTTCTTC.

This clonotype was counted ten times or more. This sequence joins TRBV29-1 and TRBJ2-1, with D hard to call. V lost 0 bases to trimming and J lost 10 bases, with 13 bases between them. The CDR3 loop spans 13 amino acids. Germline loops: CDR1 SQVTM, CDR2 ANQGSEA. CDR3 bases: TGCAGCGTTGAAGAACTTGCAGTAAGGGAGCAGTTCTTC. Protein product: CSVEELAVREQFF.

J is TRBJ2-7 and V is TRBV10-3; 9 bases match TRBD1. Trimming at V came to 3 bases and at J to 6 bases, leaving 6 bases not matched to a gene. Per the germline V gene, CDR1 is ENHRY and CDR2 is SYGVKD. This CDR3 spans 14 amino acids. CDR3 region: CAISDTGGAGEQYF. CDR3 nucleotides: TGTGCCATCAGTGATACAGGGGGCGCTGGCGAGCAGTACTTC.

CDR3 sequence reads: CASSFKPSGANVLTF. Here the CDR3 DNA reads TGTGCCAGCAGTTTTAAGCCGTCTGGGGCCAACGTCCTGACTTTC. The chain employs TRBV27 and TRBJ2-6, with D unresolved. This CDR3 comprises 15 residues. With 3 bases removed from V and 1 base from J, the gap between germline ends came to 7 bases. The germline gives CDR1 MNHEY, CDR2 SMNVEV (reference sequence).

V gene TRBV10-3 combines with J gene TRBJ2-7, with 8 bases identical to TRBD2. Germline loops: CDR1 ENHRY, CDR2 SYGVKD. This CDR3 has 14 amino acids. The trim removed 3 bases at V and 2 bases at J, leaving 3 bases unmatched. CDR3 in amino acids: CAISEQRGTYEQYF. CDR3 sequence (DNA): TGTGCCATCAGTGAACAGCGGGGGACCTACGAGCAGTACTTC.

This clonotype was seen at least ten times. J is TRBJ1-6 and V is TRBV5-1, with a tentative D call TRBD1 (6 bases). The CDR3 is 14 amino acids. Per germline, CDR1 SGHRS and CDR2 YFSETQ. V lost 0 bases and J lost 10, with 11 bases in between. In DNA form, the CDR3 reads TGCGCCAGCAGCTTGGCAGGGGCGGAATCACCCCTCCACTTT. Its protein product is CASSLAGAESPLHF. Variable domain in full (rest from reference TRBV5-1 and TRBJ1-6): KAGVTQTPRYLIKTRGQQVTLSCSPISGHRSVSWYQQTPGQGLQFLFEYFSETQRNKGNFPGRFSGRQFSNSRSEMNVSTLELGDSALYLCASSLAGAESPLHFGNGTRLTVT.

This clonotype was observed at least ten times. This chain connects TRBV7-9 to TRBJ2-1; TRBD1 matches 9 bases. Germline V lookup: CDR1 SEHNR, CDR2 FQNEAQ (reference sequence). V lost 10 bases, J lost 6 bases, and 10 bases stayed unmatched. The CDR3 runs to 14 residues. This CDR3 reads CATIPGQGINEQFF. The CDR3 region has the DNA TGTGCCACTATTCCGGGACAGGGTATCAATGAGCAGTTCTTC.

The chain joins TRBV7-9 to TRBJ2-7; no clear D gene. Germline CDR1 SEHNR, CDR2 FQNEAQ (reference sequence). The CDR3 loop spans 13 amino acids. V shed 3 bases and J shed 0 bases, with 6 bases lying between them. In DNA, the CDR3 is TGTGCCAGCAGCTTTCCGGCCTCCTACGAGCAGTACTTC. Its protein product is CASSFPASYEQYF. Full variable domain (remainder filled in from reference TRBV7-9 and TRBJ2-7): DTGVSQNPRHKITKRGQNVTFRCDPISEHNRLYWYRQTLGQGPEFLTYFQNEAQLEKSRLLSDRFSAERPKGSFSTLEIQRTEQGDSAMYLCASSFPASYEQYFGPGTRLTVT.

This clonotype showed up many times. DNA for the CDR3: TGTGCCAGCAGCTTAGAGATGGGATTTGATGGGCCCCAGCATTTT. Its translation: CASSLEMGFDGPQHF. V and J are TRBV7-6 and TRBJ1-5; D uncertain. CDR3 size: 15 residues. CDR1 and CDR2 (germline): SGHVS, FNYEAQ. Trimming left V 1 base short and J 9 bases short, with 16 bases between.

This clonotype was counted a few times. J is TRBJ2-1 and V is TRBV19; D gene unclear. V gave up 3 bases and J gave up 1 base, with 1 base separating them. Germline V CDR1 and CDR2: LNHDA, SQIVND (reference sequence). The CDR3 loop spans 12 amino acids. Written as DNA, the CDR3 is TGTGCCAGTAGTATTTCCTACAATGAGCAGTTCTTC. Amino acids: CASSISYNEQFF.

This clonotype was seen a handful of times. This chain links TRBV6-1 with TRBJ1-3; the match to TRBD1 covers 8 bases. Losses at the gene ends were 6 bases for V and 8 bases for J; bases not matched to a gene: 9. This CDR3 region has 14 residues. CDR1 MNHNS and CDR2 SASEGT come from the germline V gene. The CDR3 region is CASRATGAWDTIYF. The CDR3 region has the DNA TGTGCCAGCAGAGCGACAGGGGCCTGGGACACCATATATTTT.

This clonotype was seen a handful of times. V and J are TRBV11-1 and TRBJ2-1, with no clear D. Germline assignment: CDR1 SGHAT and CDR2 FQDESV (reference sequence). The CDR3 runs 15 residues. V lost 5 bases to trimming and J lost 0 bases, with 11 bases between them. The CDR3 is CASSLRSSSYNEQFF. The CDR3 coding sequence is TGTGCCAGCAGCCTGAGGAGCAGCTCCTACAATGAGCAGTTCTTC.

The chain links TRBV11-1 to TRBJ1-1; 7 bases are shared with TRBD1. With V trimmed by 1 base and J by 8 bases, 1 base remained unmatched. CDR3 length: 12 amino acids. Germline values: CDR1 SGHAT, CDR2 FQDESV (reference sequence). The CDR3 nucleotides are TGTGCCAGCAGCTTAGAAGGGGGCGAAGCTTTCTTT. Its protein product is CASSLEGGEAFF. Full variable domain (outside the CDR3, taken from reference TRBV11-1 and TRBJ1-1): EAEVAQSPRYKITEKSQAVAFWCDPISGHATLYWYRQILGQGPELLVQFQDESVVDDSQLPKDRFSAERLKGVDSTLKIQPAELGDSAMYLCASSLEGGEAFFGQGTRLTVV.

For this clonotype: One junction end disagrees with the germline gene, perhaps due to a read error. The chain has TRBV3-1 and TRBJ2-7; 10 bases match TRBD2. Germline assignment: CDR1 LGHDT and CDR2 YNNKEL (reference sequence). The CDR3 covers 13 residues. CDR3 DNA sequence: TGTGCCAGCAGCCTCGGGACTAGCGTTTCTTCGCACTTC. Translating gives CASSLGTSVSSHF.

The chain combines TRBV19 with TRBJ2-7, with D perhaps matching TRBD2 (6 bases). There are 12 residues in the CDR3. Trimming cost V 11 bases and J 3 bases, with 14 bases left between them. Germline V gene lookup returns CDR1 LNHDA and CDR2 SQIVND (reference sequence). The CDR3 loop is CAWGDFYYEQYF. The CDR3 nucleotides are TGTGCCTGGGGGGACTTTTACTACGAGCAGTACTTC.

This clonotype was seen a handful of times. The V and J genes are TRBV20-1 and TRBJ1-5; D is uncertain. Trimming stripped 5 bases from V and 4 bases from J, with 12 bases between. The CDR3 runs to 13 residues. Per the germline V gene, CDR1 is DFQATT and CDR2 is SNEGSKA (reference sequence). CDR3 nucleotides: TGCAGTGCTGGATCGGGAATAAATCAGCCCCAGCATTTT. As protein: CSAGSGINQPQHF.

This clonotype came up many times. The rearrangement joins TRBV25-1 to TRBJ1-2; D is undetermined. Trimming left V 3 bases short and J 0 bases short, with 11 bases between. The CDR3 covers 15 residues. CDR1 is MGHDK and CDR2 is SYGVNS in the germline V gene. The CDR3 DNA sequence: TGTGCCAGCAGTGACTCAGGATCGGCTAACTATGGCTACACCTTC. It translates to CASSDSGSANYGYTF.

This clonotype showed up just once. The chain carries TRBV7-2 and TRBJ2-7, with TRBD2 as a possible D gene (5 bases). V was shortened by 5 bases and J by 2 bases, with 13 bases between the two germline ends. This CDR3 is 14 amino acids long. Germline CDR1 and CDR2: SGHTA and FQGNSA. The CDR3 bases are TGTGCCAGCAGCCCGGAAGCCGGGACCTACGAGCAGTACTTC. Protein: CASSPEAGTYEQYF.

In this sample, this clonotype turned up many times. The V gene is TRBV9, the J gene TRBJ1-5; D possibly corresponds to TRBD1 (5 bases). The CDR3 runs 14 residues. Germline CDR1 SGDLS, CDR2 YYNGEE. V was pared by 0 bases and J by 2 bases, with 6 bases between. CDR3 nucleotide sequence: TGTGCCAGCAGCGTAGAAGGGGGCAATCAGCCCCAGCATTTT. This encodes CASSVEGGNQPQHF.

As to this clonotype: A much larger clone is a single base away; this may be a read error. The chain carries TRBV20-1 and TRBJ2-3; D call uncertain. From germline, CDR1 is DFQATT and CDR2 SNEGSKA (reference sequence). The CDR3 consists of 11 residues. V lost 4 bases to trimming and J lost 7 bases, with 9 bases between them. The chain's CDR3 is CSAKQLYTQYF. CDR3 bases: TGCAGTGCTAAACAGCTATATACGCAGTATTTT.

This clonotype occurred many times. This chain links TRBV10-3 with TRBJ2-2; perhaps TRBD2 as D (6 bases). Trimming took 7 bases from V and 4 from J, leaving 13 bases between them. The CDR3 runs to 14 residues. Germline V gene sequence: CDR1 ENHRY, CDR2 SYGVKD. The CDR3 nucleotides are TGTGCCATCATGCCGGGACTGCCCACCGGGGAGCTGTTTTTT. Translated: CAIMPGLPTGELFF.

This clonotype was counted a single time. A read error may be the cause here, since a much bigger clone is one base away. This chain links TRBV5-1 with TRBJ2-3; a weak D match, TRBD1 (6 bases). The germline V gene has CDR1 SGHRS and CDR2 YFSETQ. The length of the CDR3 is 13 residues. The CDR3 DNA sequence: TGCTCCAGCAGGGGAATTGAGGGAGATACGCAGTATTTT. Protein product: CSSRGIEGDTQYF.

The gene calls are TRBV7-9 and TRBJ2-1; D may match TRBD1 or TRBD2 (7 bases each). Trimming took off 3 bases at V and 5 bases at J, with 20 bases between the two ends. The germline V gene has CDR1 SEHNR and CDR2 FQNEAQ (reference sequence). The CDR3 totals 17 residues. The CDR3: CASSLGLGGGPNNEQFF. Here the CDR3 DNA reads TGTGCCAGCAGCTTGGGCCTGGGAGGGGGCCCTAACAATGAGCAGTTCTTC.

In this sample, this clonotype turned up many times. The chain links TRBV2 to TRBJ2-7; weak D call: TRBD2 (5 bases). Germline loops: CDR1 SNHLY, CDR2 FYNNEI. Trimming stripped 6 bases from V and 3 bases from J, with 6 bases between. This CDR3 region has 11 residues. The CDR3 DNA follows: TGTGCCAGCAGCCGGGACTACGAGCAGTACTTC. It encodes CASSRDYEQYF.

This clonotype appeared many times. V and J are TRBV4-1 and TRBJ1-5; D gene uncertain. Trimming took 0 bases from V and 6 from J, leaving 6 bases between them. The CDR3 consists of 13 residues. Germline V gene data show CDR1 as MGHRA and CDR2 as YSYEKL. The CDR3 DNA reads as TGCGCCAGCAGCCAAGATCTGGTTCAGCCCCAGCATTTT. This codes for CASSQDLVQPQHF.